The text below deals with one T cell receptor (beta chain). A CD45RA-negative memory subset and a CD45RA+ naive subset were separated from the CD4+ cells. The sample belongs to a study of shared clonotypes between healthy human individuals. Data came from immunoSEQ multiplex PCR; TCRdb stores just in-frame clones and leaves some out. The profile shows approximately 2.5 million clones, 90% to 95% of them singletons. Germline V gene sequence: CDR1 LNHNV, CDR2 YYDKDF (reference sequence). V was shortened by 1 base and J by 2 bases, with 11 bases between the two germline ends. The CDR3 has 15 residues. This TCR came from a man aged 18 to 30 in good health. The V and J genes are TRBV15 and TRBJ1-2; weak D call: TRBD1 (5 bases). Sequencing was carried out using naive CD4+ T cells sorted from blood. Subset specified: CD45RA+ positively selected. The CDR3 loop is CATSRGIGDNYGYTF. As DNA, the CDR3 is TGTGCCACCAGCAGAGGTATAGGGGACAACTATGGCTACACCTTC.